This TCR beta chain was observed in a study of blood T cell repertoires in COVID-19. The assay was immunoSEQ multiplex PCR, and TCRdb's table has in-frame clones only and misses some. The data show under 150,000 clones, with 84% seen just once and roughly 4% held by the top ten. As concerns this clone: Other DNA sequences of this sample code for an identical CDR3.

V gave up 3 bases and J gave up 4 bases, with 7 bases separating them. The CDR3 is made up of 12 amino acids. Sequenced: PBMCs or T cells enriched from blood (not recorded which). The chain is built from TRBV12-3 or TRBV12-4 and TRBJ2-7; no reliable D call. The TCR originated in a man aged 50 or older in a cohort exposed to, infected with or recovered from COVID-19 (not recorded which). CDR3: CASSFSGYEQYF. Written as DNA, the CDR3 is TGTGCCAGCAGTTTTTCCGGGTACGAGCAGTACTTC.